This T cell receptor (beta chain) comes out of a study of T cell responses to AZD1222 COVID-19 vaccine. General study results and limits: Dominant CD4 TCR responses targeted spike regions 160-218 and 743-854.

Measured with immunoSEQ multiplex PCR; TCRdb has only the in-frame clones, and not every one. The table records under 120,000 clones, roughly 90% of them present only once. Germline CDR1 is SGHNT and CDR2 is YENEEA. The V and J ends lost 5 bases and 7 bases respectively, with 20 bases between them. This CDR3 region has 16 residues. As to this clone: Its antigen is unidentified.

The sample was peripheral blood, taken on day 0 of AZD1222 vaccination. The gene calls are TRBV11-3 and TRBJ1-4, with D maybe TRBD1 (5 bases). The sequence derives from an adult in good health. CDR3 in DNA: TGTGCCAGCAGCCCGACAGCTTCCCTTCTGTCTGAAAAACTGTTTTTT. Its translation is CASSPTASLLSEKLFF.